Here is one T cell receptor (beta chain) with its context. This clonotype has a handful of counts. The antigen this receptor binds is unknown. Base qualities are missing; no much larger clone stands one base away. Looking up the germline V gene (reference sequence) yields CDR1 SEHNR and CDR2 FQNEAQ. V is cut by 5 bases and J by 6 bases, and the space between the germline ends is 10 bases. The CDR3 starts with the cysteine, ends with the phenylalanine, and has 12 residues. The only DNA kept is the CDR3, 36 bases in frame from the first base. Library construction relied on PCR. At the Johns Hopkins FTIC core, DNA from the cultured CD4+ T cells underwent TCR sequencing with the Oncomine TCR Beta short-read assay. The QIAamp micro DNA kit was used to extract genomic DNA from the cultured CD4+ T cells. Oncomine TCR Beta libraries from cultured CD4+ T cells were pooled using unique dual indexes and sequenced on an Illumina iSeq 100. The original methods were these. Non-productive sequences were filtered out, and CDR3s that did not start with C, did not end with F or W, or were shorter than 7 amino acids were discarded. The MANAFEST web application was used to identify antigen-specific clonotypes by comparing peptide-stimulated wells against reference wells and other culture wells. An FDR below 0.05, an odds ratio above 5, and a productive frequency above 0.1% in at least two of three replicate wells were required for clones to be considered positive. Cross-reactive clonotypes were defined as significantly expanded in both SARS-CoV-2 spike wells and at least one common cold coronavirus spike condition. Levenshtein distances (stringdist) and unrooted phylogenetic trees (ape) in R version 3.6.1 were used to assess CDR3 homology. TCRdb cleaned the public reads at Q25 with fastp, built clones with MiXCR and kept in-frame beta chains. Identical CDR3 proteins give one entry, which carries the most common genes and DNA. TCRdb's processing, not the authors', yielded these V and J calls. The sample data list under 25,000 distinct CDR3 sequences, and around 50% of these were observed just once. The leading ten clones occupy roughly 5.7% of the sample.

The sample originates from a study of vaccination and CD4 T cells after COVID-19 (dated 2022 in TCRdb). Regarding the research as a whole: Convalescent patients had a positive SARS-CoV-2 result on nasal swab PCR, and of these patients, several had mild disease and one had severe disease. Post-COVID blood samples were collected from convalescent patients a median of around 96 days after diagnosis, with a range of about 35 to 170 days. As controls, cultures received a CEFX viral epitope pool (the positive control), an HIV-1 Nef peptide pool (the negative control), or no peptide at all. Post-vaccine blood samples were taken a median of roughly 75 days after the second vaccine dose, with a range of about 13 to 250 days. Overlapping spike peptide pools from SARS-CoV-2 and from the common cold coronaviruses HCoV-NL63, HCoV-OC43 and HCoV-229E were used as culture stimuli. Two doses of either the Pfizer-BioNTech BNT162b2 vaccine (n=8) or the Moderna mRNA-1273 vaccine (n=2) were administered to participants. In about 11 COVID-19 convalescent patients and a few infection-naive healthy vaccine recipients, the spike-specific CD4+ TCR repertoire before mRNA vaccination was compared with the repertoire after mRNA vaccination. The convalescent cohort comprised six males and four females, including two Hispanic individuals, seven Caucasians, two Asians and one multiracial person. What the research found in general, with its limitations: Only a relatively small number of convalescent patients were included in the study, and early timepoints following natural infection were not analyzed. The median count of SARS-CoV-2-reactive clonotypes went up from roughly 21 after infection to 35 to 40 after vaccination, although the change was not significant. Among convalescent patients, a median around 89% of the SARS-CoV-2-reactive clones seen after vaccination appeared only after vaccination, which suggests priming specific to the vaccine. Of the vaccine-specific clones found in convalescent patients, nearly all (304 of 307) were mono-reactive for SARS-CoV-2 spike instead of being cross-reactive with common cold coronaviruses.

Reading the label with the study, this specimen's treatment or condition is: approximately 9-day PBMC culture with coronavirus spike peptide pools or control peptides (ViraFEST assay). The study used the ViraFEST assay, which expanded antigen-specific T cells with peptide pools and then identified expanded clonotypes by TCR sequencing. Positive SARS-CoV-2 PCR tests in the convalescent patients dated from March to December 2020, before Alpha, Beta and Delta variants emerged in the United States. More than 1.5 million PBMCs per well were cultured in IMDM with approximately 5% human AB serum and 7.5 to 10 IU/ml IL-2, plus 10 ug/ml peptide pools. On days 3 and 7, half of the culture medium was replaced with fresh IL-2-containing medium. Once the cells had been in culture for roughly 11 days, the EasySep CD4+ T cell isolation kit was used to isolate CD4+ T cells by negative selection. Ficoll-Paque Plus gradient centrifugation was used to isolate PBMCs from whole blood, and the isolated PBMCs were then either used fresh or cryopreserved at -140C. Culture conditions were generally each tested in triplicate wells.

Recombination linked TRBV7-9 to TRBJ2-5; the D gene assignment is ambiguous. Sequencing used CD4+ T cells from blood, cultured in vitro. This TCR was recovered from a human donor who had recovered from COVID-19. In nucleotides, the sequence is TGTGCCAGCAGCCCCTCCAAGCAGACCCAGTACTTC. Translated, this is CASSPSKQTQYF.